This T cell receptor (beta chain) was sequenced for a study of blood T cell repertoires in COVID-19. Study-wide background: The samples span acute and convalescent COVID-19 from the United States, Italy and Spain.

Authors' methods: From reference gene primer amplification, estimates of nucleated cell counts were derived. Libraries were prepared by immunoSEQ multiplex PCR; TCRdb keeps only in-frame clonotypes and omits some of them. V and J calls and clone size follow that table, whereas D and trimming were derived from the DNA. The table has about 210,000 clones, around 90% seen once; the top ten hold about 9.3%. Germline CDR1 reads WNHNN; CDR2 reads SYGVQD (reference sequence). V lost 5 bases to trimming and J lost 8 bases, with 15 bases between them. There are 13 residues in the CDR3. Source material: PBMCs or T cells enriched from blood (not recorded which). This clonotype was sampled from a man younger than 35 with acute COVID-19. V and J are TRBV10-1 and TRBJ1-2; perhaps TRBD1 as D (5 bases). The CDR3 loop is CASSPGGGRGYTF. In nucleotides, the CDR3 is TGCGCCAGCAGTCCTGGCGGGGGAAGGGGCTACACCTTC.